This T cell receptor beta chain comes out of a study of OX40 agonist ivuxolimab in advanced cancers. Method: immunoSEQ multiplex PCR; TCRdb's copy keeps in-frame clones and lacks some. The table lists about 50,000 clones, 70% to 85% of them singletons. Trimming removed 5 bases at V and 3 bases at J, with 17 bases between. This CDR3 comprises 16 residues. Germline CDR1 reads LNHDA; CDR2 reads SQIVND (reference sequence). The source was CD4+ or CD8+ T cells sorted from blood, collected in a trial of the OX40 agonist ivuxolimab. The source is an adult with an advanced solid tumor such as melanoma, head and neck, liver or kidney cancer. The chain has TRBV19 and TRBJ2-1; D might be TRBD2 (6 bases). The CDR3 sequence: CASSAPGVGGYNEQFF. For the CDR3, the DNA is TGTGCCAGTAGTGCCCCGGGGGTCGGGGGCTACAATGAGCAGTTCTTC.